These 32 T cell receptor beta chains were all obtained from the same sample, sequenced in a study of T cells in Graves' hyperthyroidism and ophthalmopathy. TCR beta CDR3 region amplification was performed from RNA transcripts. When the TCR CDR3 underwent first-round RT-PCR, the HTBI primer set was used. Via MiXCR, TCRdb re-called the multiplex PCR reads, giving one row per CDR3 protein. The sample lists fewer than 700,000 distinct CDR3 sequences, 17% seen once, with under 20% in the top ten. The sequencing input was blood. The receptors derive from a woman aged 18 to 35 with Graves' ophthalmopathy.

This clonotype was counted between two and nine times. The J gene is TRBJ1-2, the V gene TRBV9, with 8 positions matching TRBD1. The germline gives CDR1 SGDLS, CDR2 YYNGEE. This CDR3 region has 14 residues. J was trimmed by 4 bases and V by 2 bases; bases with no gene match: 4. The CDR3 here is CASSVAGGIYGYTF. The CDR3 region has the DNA TGTGCCAGCAGCGTCGCAGGGGGCATCTATGGCTACACCTTC. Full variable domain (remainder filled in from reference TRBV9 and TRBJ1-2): DSGVTQTPKHLITATGQRVTLRCSPRSGDLSVYWYQQSLDQGLQFLIQYYNGEERAKGNILERFSAQQFPDLHSELNLSSLELGDSALYFCASSVAGGIYGYTFGSGTRLTVV.

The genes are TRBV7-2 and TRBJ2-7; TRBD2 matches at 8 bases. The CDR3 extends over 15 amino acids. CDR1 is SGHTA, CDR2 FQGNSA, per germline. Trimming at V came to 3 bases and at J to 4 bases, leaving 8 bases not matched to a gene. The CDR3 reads CASSLGGLGVYEQYF. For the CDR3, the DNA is TGTGCCAGCAGCTTGGGGGGACTAGGGGTATACGAGCAGTACTTC.

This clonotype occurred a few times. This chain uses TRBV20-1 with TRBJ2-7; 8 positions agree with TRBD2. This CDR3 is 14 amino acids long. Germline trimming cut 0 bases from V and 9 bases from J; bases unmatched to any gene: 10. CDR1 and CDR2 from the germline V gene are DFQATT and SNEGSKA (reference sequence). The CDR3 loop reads CSARDRRAGVGQYF. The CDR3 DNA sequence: TGCAGTGCTAGAGATAGGAGAGCGGGAGTCGGGCAGTACTTC.

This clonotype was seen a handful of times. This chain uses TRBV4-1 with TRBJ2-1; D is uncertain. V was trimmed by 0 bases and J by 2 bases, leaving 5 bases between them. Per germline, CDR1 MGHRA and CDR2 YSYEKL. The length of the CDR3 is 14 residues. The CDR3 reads CASSQELAYNEQFF. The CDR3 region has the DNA TGCGCCAGCAGCCAAGAACTGGCCTACAATGAGCAGTTCTTC.

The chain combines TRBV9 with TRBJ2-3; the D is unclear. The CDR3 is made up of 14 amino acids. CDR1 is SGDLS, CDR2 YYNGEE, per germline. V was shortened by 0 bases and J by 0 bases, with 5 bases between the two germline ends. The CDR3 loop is CASSVAQSTDTQYF. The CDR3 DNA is TGTGCCAGCAGCGTAGCACAGAGCACAGATACGCAGTATTTT.

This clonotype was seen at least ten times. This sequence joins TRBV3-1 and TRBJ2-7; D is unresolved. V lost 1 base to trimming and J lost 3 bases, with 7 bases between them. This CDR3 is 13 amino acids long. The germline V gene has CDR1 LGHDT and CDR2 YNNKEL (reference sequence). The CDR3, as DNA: TGTGCCAGCAGCCAAGGACTGCTCTACGAGCAGTACTTC. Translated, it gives CASSQGLLYEQYF.

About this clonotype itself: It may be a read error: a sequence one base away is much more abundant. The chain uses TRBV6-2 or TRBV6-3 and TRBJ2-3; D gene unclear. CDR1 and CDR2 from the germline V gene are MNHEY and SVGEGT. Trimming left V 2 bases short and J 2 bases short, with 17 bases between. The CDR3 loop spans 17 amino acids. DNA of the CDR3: TGTGCCAGCAGTTACGCCAGCAGCGTAGTATTCACAGATACGCAGTATTTT. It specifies CASSYASSVVFTDTQYF.

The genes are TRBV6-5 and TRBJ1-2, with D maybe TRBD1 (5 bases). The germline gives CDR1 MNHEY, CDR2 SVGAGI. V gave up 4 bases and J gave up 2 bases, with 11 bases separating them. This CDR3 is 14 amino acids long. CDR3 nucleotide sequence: TGTGCCAGCAGTTTAAAGGGGATCAACTATGGCTACACCTTC. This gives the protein CASSLKGINYGYTF.

The CDR3, as DNA: TGTGCCAGCAAGTATGGGGACAGGCCCTATGGCTACACCTTC. It is translated as CASKYGDRPYGYTF. This chain links TRBV6-1 with TRBJ1-2; 8 bases line up with TRBD1. This CDR3 contains 14 residues. Germline V CDR1 and CDR2: MNHNS, SASEGT. V was pared by 7 bases and J by 4 bases, with 8 bases of the junction left unmatched.

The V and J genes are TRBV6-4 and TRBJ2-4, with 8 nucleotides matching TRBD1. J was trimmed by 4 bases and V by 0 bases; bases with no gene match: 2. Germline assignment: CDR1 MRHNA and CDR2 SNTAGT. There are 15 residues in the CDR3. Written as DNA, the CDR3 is TGTGCCAGCAGTGACTCTGGGACAGGAAAAAACATTCAGTACTTC. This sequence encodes CASSDSGTGKNIQYF.

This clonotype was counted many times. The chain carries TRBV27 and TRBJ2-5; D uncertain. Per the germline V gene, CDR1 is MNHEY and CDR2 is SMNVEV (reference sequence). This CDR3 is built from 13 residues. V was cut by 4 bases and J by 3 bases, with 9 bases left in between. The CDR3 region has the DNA TGTGCCAGCAGTTGGTACCCGGAAGAGACCCAGTACTTC. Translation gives CASSWYPEETQYF.

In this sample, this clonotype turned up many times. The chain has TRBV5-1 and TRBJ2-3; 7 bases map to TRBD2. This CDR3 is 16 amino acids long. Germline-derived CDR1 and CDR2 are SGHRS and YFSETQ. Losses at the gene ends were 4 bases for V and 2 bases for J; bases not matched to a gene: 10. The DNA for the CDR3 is TGCGCCAGCAGCCCCGGGACTACCCTCAACACAGATACGCAGTATTTT. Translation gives CASSPGTTLNTDTQYF.

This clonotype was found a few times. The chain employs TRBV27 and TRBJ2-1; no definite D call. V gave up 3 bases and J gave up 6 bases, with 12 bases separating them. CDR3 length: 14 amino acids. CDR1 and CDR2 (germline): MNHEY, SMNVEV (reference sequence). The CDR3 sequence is CASSFSRPSNEQFF. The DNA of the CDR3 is TGTGCCAGCAGTTTTTCCCGACCCAGCAATGAGCAGTTCTTC.

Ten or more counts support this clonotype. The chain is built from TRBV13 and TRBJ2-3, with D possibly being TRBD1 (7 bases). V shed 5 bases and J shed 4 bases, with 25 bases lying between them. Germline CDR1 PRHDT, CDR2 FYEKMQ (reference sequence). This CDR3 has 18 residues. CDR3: CASSADRVATSGSDTQYF. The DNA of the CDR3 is TGTGCCAGCAGCGCAGACAGGGTTGCGACTAGTGGTTCAGATACGCAGTATTTT.

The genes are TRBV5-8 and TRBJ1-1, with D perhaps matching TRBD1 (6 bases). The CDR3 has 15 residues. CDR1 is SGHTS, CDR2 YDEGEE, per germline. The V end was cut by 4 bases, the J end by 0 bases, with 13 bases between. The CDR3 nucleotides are TGTGCCAGCAGCGGGGCCGGGACACTGAACACTGAAGCTTTCTTT. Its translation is CASSGAGTLNTEAFF.

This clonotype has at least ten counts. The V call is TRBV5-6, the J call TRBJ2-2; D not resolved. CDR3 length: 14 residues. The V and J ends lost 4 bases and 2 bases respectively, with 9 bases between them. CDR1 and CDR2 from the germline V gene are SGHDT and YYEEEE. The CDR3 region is CASSTALNTGELFF. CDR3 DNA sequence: TGTGCCAGCAGCACAGCCCTTAACACCGGGGAGCTGTTTTTT.

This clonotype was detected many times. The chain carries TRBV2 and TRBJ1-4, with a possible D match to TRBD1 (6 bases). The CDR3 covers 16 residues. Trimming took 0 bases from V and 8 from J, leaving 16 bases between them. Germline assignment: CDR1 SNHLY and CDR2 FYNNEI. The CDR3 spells CASSEAVLQGAEKLFF. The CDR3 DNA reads TGTGCCAGCAGTGAAGCGGTATTACAGGGTGCGGAAAAACTGTTTTTT. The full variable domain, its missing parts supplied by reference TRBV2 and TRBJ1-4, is EPEVTQTPSHQVTQMGQEVILRCVPISNHLYFYWYRQILGQKVEFLVSFYNNEISEKSEIFDDQFSVERPDGSNFTLKIRSTKLEDSAMYFCASSEAVLQGAEKLFFGSGTQLSVL.

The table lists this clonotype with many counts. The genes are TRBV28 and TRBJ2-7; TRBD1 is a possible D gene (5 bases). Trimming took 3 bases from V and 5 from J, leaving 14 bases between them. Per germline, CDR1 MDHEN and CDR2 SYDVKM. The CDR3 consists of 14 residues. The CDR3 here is CASSFIQATHEQYF. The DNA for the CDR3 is TGTGCCAGCAGTTTCATACAGGCTACCCACGAGCAGTACTTC.

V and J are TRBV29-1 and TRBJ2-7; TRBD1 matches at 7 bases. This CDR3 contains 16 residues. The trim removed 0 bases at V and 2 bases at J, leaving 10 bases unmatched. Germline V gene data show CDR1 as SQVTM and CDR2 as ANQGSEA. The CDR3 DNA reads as TGCAGCGTTGAAGATCAGGAGACAGGGCTTCCCTACGAGCAGTACTTC. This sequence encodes CSVEDQETGLPYEQYF.

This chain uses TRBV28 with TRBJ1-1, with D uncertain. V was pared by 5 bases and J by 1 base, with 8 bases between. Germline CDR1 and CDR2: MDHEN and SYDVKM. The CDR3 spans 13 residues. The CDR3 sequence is CASSPPRNTEAFF. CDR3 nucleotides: TGTGCCAGCAGTCCCCCAAGGAACACTGAAGCTTTCTTT.

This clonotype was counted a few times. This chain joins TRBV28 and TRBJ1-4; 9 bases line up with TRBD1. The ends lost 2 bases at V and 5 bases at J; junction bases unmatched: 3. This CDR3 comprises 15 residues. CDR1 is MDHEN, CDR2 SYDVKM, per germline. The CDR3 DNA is TGTGCCAGCAGTTTAACCGGGACAGGGAATGAAAAACTGTTTTTT. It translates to CASSLTGTGNEKLFF.

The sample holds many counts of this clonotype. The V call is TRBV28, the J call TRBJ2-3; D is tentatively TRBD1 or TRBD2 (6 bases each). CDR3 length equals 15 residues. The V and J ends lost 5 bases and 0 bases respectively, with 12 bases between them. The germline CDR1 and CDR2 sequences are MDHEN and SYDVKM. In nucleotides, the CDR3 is TGTGCCAGCAGTGGGGGGCGGGATAGCACAGATACGCAGTATTTT. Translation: CASSGGRDSTDTQYF.

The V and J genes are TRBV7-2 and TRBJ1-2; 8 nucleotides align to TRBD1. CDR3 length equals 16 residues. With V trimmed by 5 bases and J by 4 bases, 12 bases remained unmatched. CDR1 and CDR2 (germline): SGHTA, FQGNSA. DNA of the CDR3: TGTGCCAGCAGCCAATCGACAGGGGCGGTCATCTATGGCTACACCTTC. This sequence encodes CASSQSTGAVIYGYTF.

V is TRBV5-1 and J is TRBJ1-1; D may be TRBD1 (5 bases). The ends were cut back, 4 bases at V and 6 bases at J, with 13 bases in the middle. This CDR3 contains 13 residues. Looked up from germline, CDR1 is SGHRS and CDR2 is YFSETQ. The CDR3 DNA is TGCGCCAGCAGCGAGACCCAGGGTGCTGAAGCTTTCTTT. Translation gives CASSETQGAEAFF.

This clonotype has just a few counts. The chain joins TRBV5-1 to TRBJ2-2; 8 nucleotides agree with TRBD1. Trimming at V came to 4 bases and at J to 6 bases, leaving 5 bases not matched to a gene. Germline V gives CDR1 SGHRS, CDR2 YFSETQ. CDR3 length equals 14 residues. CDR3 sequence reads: CASSIRTGSGELFF. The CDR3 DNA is TGCGCCAGCAGCATTAGGACAGGGTCCGGGGAGCTGTTTTTT.

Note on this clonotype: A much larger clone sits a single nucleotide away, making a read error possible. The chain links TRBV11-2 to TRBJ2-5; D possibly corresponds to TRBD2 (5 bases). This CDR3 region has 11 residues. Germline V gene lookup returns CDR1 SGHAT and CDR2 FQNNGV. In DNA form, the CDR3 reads TGTGCCAGCAGCTTAGGGAGGCTTTCCCACTTC. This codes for CASSLGRLSHF.

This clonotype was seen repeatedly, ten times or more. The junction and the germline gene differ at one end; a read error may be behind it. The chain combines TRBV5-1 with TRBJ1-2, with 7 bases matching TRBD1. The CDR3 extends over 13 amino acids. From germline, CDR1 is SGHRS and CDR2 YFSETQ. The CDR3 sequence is CASSLGTDYGYTF. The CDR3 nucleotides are TGTGCCAGCAGCCTAGGGACAGACTATGGCTACACCTTC.

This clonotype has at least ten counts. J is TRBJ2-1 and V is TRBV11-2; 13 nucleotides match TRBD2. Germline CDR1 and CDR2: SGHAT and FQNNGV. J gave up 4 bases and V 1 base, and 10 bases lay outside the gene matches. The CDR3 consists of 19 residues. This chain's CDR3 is CASSLGPGGLAGDYNEQFF. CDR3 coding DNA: TGTGCCAGCAGCTTAGGGCCCGGTGGACTAGCGGGAGATTACAATGAGCAGTTCTTC.

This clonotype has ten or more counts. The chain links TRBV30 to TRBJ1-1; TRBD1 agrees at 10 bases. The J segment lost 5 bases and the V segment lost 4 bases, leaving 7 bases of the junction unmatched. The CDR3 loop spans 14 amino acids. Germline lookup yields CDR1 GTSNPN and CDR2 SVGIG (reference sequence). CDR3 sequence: CAWTKTGGVTEAFF. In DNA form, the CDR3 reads TGTGCCTGGACAAAGACAGGGGGCGTTACTGAAGCTTTCTTT.

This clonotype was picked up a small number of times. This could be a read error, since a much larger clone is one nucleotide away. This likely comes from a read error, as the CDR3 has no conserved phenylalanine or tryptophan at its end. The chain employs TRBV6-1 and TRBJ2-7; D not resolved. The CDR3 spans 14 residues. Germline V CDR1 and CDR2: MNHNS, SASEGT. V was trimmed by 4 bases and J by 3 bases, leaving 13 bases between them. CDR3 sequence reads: CASSAETHFYEQYL. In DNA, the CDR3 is TGTGCCAGCAGTGCCGAGACGCACTTCTACGAGCAGTACCTC.

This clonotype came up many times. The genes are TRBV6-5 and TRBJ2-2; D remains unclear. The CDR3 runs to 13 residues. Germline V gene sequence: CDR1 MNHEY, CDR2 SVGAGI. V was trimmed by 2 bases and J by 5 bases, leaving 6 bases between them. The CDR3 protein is CASSYPRTGELFF. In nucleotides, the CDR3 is TGTGCCAGCAGTTACCCCCGGACCGGGGAGCTGTTTTTT.

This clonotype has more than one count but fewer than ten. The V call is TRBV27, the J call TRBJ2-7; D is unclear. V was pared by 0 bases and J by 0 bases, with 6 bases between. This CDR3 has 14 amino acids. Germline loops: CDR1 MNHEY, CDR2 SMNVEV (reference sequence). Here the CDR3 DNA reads TGTGCCAGCAGTTTATCCACTGGCTCCTACGAGCAGTACTTC. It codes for CASSLSTGSYEQYF.